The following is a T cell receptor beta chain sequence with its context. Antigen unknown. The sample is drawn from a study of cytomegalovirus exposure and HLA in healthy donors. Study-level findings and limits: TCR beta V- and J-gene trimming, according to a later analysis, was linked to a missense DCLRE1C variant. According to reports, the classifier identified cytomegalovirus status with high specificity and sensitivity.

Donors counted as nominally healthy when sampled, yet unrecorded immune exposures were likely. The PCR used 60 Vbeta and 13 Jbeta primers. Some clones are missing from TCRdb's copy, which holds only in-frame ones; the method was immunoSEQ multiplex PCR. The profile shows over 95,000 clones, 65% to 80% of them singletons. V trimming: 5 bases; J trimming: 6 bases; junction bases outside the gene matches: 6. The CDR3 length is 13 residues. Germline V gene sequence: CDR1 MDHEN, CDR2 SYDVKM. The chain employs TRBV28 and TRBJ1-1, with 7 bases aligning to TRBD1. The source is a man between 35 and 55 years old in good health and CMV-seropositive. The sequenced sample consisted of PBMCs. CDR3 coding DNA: TGTGCCAGCAGTATCGGACAGGCTCCTGAAGCTTTCTTT. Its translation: CASSIGQAPEAFF.